This T cell receptor (beta chain) was observed in a study of PD-1 blockade in classical Hodgkin lymphoma. Study-level results: The origin of the repertoire differences remains undefined, with disease activity or prior therapy as possible causes. The CD4+ diversity rise by C4D1 was clearest in complete responders. Baseline diversity was lower in partial responders and progressors than complete responders.

The time point is: cycle 4 day 1 (C4D1), after five to seven weeks of nivolumab. Each patient's relapse followed autologous stem cell transplantation, and brentuximab vedotin exposure varied. The method was immunoSEQ multiplex PCR; TCRdb's version includes in-frame clones alone and lacks a portion of them. There are about 28,000 clones in the sample; about four fifths occur only once, and 15% to 20% lies in the top ten. A few counts support this clone. Its antigen is still unknown. This CDR3 is also generated by other DNA sequences in the sample. CDR1 is SQVTM, CDR2 ANQGSEA, per germline. Trimming cost V 5 bases and J 1 base, with 8 bases left between them. The CDR3 contains 13 residues.

Sample: peripheral blood mononuclear cells (PBMCs), taken before the fourth cycle of nivolumab. The rearrangement uses TRBV29-1 and TRBJ2-2; D remains unclear. The TCR sequence derives from a human donor with classical Hodgkin lymphoma. CDR3 amino acids: CSVSSENTGELFF. In nucleotides, the CDR3 is TGCAGCGTTTCCTCAGAGAACACCGGGGAGCTGTTTTTT.